This TCR beta chain was documented in a study of T cells in Graves' hyperthyroidism and ophthalmopathy. This clonotype was seen only a few times. TCR beta CDR3 regions were amplified from RNA. An initial round of RT-PCR targeting the TCR CDR3 relied on the HTBI primer set. Via MiXCR, TCRdb re-called the multiplex PCR reads, giving one row per CDR3 protein. The table lists over 700,000 distinct CDR3 sequences, around 20% of them singletons. The CDR3 sequence is 13 residues long. Germline assignment: CDR1 MNHNS and CDR2 SASEGT. V was shortened by 6 bases and J by 2 bases, with 10 bases between the two germline ends.

The specimen was blood. The sequence was obtained from a woman aged 50 to 65 with Graves' hyperthyroidism that later progressed to Graves' ophthalmopathy. V and J are TRBV6-1 and TRBJ2-5; D perhaps matches TRBD1 (5 bases). CDR3 in amino acids: CASRYRSQETQYF. CDR3 nucleotides: TGTGCCAGCAGGTACAGGAGTCAAGAGACCCAGTACTTC.